This TCR beta chain was observed in a study of blood T cell repertoires in COVID-19. Across the whole study: PBMCs, B-cell-depleted T cells, or T cells were the source of the cDNA or gDNA that made up the material.

Study members were between about 18 and 95 years old and lived in 20 to 30 US regions. Trimming took 3 bases from V and 6 from J, leaving 15 bases between them. Looked up from germline, CDR1 is MGHRA and CDR2 is YSYEKL. The length of the CDR3 is 15 residues. This clone was seen only a few times. Original handling: It was from reference gene primer amplification that nucleated cell counts were estimated. The method was immunoSEQ multiplex PCR; TCRdb's version includes in-frame clones alone and lacks a portion of them. V and J calls and clone size are those listed in that table; D and trimming were worked out from the DNA. The table lists 200,000 to 300,000 clones, 86% of them singletons.

This chain uses TRBV4-1 with TRBJ2-1; tentative D call: TRBD2 (7 bases). The specimen sequenced was PBMCs or T cells enriched from blood (not recorded which). This clonotype was sampled from a young woman who had recovered from COVID-19. CDR3: CASSQMAGARNEQFF. DNA of the CDR3: TGCGCCAGCAGCCAGATGGCGGGGGCCCGCAATGAGCAGTTCTTC.